This TCR beta chain was obtained from a study of T cell responses to AZD1222 COVID-19 vaccine. Clones were sequenced by immunoSEQ multiplex PCR, and TCRdb holds only the in-frame ones, with some missing. This sample has under 200,000 clones; around 90% occur once, and the top ten carry roughly 25%. Germline V gene lookup returns CDR1 MNHEY and CDR2 SVGAGI. The length of the CDR3 is 14 residues. This clone was seen just once. An end of the junction does not agree with germline; a read error may underlie this. The chain employs TRBV6-5 and TRBJ2-7; D assignment may be TRBD1 or TRBD2 (6 bases each). The sequencing here drew on peripheral blood, taken 28 days after the second AZD1222 dose. The sequence derives from an adult who received the AZD1222 COVID-19 vaccine. CDR3 nucleotides: TGTGCCAGCAGGGGGGGCGGGGATTTACGAGCTTGGCGCTTC. Translated, it gives CASRGGGDLRAWRF.